The 21 T cell receptor beta chains presented below share a single source sample, sequenced in a study of T cells in Graves' hyperthyroidism and ophthalmopathy. RNA transcripts were the template for amplifying TCR beta CDR3 regions. Carried out on the TCR CDR3, a first-round RT-PCR used the HTBI primer set. One entry per CDR3 protein results from TCRdb running MiXCR on the multiplex PCR reads. The data contain around 530,000 distinct CDR3 sequences, 17% of them singletons. Sequenced sample: blood. The receptors here all came from a young woman with Graves' ophthalmopathy.

This clonotype was observed a few times. The rearrangement links TRBV6-1 to TRBJ1-5; 10 bases align to TRBD1. V was clipped by 5 bases and J by 7 bases; unmatched bases: 8. CDR3 size: 15 residues. From germline, CDR1 is MNHNS and CDR2 SASEGT. This chain's CDR3 is CASSLTGTGEQPQHF. DNA of the CDR3: TGTGCCAGCAGTCTTACCGGGACAGGGGAACAGCCCCAGCATTTT.

V is TRBV29-1 and J is TRBJ1-1; tentatively, D is TRBD1 (6 bases). This CDR3 has 14 amino acids. Looked up from germline, CDR1 is SQVTM and CDR2 is ANQGSEA. The ends were cut back, 5 bases at V and 4 bases at J, with 17 bases in the middle. CDR3 in amino acids: CSVWGLTEGTEAFF. The CDR3 nucleotides are TGCAGCGTTTGGGGGCTAACAGAGGGCACTGAAGCTTTCTTT.

The chain couples TRBV12-3 or TRBV12-4 to TRBJ1-1, with a possible D match to TRBD1 (6 bases). The CDR3 has 13 residues. V lost 5 bases, J lost 5 bases, and 12 bases lay in between. The CDR3 DNA is TGTGCCAGCAGTCTATGGCAGGGGACTGAAGCTTTCTTT. Protein sequence: CASSLWQGTEAFF.

This clonotype was counted only a few times. This rearrangement joins TRBV10-3 to TRBJ1-2, with D uncertain. Germline CDR1 ENHRY, CDR2 SYGVKD. V gave up 5 bases and J gave up 2 bases, with 6 bases separating them. The CDR3 extends over 12 amino acids. CDR3 DNA: TGTGCCATCAGTAACAGCAACTATGGCTACACCTTC. Its translation is CAISNSNYGYTF.

V and J are TRBV25-1 and TRBJ2-3; D gene unclear. The CDR3 runs 16 residues. In germline, CDR1 is MGHDK, CDR2 SYGVNS. V lost 2 bases to trimming and J lost 4 bases, with 16 bases between them. CDR3 coding DNA: TGTGCCAGCAGTGAAGGGAAGGGTCTTTTGGCAGATACGCAGTATTTT. Translation gives CASSEGKGLLADTQYF.

This clonotype was counted many times. The chain employs TRBV6-1 and TRBJ2-2; D unresolved. Trimming stripped 8 bases from V and 2 bases from J, with 15 bases between. This CDR3 has 15 amino acids. CDR1 is MNHNS and CDR2 is SASEGT in the germline V gene. DNA of the CDR3: TGTGCCAGCTCCGGAACAGAGACCAACACCGGGGAGCTGTTTTTT. It yields the protein CASSGTETNTGELFF.

This clonotype was found a few times. As DNA, the CDR3 is TGTGCCAGCAGTGAGCCCCGGGCCCCCTCCTTTACGGGCAATGAGCAGTTCTTC. Its protein product is CASSEPRAPSFTGNEQFF. The chain has TRBV6-1 and TRBJ2-1; D gene unclear. In germline, CDR1 is MNHNS, CDR2 SASEGT. With 3 bases removed from V and 6 bases from J, the gap between germline ends came to 24 bases. There are 18 residues in the CDR3.

This chain connects TRBV27 to TRBJ1-6; D is ambiguous. Looked up from germline, CDR1 is MNHEY and CDR2 is SMNVEV (reference sequence). The V and J ends lost 8 bases and 7 bases respectively, with 12 bases between them. The CDR3 is 13 residues long. The CDR3 nucleotides are TGTGCCAGCGGTACGGAGCCAAATTCACCCCTCCACTTT. Protein sequence: CASGTEPNSPLHF.

This clonotype has ten or more counts. The rearrangement joins TRBV7-9 to TRBJ2-3; D gene uncertain. The V end was cut by 2 bases, the J end by 2 bases, with 8 bases between. Per germline, CDR1 SEHNR and CDR2 FQNEAQ (reference sequence). The CDR3 loop spans 14 amino acids. Written as DNA, the CDR3 is TGTGCCAGCAGCTTAAAGCAGACCACAGATACGCAGTATTTT. It translates to CASSLKQTTDTQYF.

The chain is built from TRBV11-2 and TRBJ2-2; the D gene is possibly TRBD2 (5 bases). V was shortened by 8 bases and J by 1 base, with 17 bases between the two germline ends. The CDR3 has 16 residues. Germline V CDR1 and CDR2: SGHAT, FQNNGV. The CDR3: CASRGELARNTGELFF. CDR3 nucleotides: TGTGCCAGCCGTGGGGAGTTAGCTCGGAACACCGGGGAGCTGTTTTTT.

Comments on this clonotype: Because the CDR3 is missing its conserved closing phenylalanine or tryptophan, this is likely a read error. The rearrangement links TRBV10-3 to TRBJ1-5; D is possibly TRBD1 (5 bases). Germline loops: CDR1 ENHRY, CDR2 SYGVKD. V gave up 4 bases and J gave up 2 bases, with 6 bases separating them. This CDR3 is built from 13 residues. The CDR3 DNA follows: TGTGCCATCAGTGTGGGGGGCAATCAGCCCCAGCATCTT. It translates to CAISVGGNQPQHL.

This clonotype was counted ten times or more. V usage is TRBV4-3 and J usage is TRBJ2-1, with a weak D call TRBD1 (6 bases). Trimming removed 3 bases from V and 1 base from J, with 7 bases in between. Germline V gives CDR1 LGHNA, CDR2 YSLEER. This CDR3 has 14 amino acids. For the CDR3, the DNA is TGCGCCAGCAGCCACGGACAGTCCTACAATGAGCAGTTCTTC. Translated: CASSHGQSYNEQFF.

In this sample, this clonotype turned up many times. The chain couples TRBV5-1 to TRBJ1-1; the D gene is possibly TRBD1 (6 bases). The CDR3 runs 15 residues. With 2 bases removed from V and 11 bases from J, the gap between germline ends came to 22 bases. CDR1 and CDR2 from the germline V gene are SGHRS and YFSETQ. CDR3 DNA: TGCGCCAGCAGCTTCGGAAGTCAGGGGAACAGCGCTGCTTTCTTT. It codes for CASSFGSQGNSAAFF.

This clonotype appeared a few times. The chain uses TRBV27 and TRBJ1-1; no reliable D call. Trimming pared 4 bases from V and 10 bases from J, leaving 10 bases between. The germline V gene encodes CDR1 MNHEY and CDR2 SMNVEV (reference sequence). The CDR3 has 11 amino acids. The CDR3 protein is CASSSASGAFF. The CDR3 nucleotides read TGTGCCAGCAGTTCCGCCAGCGGAGCTTTCTTT.

Ten or more counts support this clonotype. This chain connects TRBV6-1 to TRBJ2-3, with D possibly being TRBD2 (5 bases). The CDR3 is 17 residues long. Trimming shortened V by 7 bases and J by 0 bases, and 20 bases separated the two germline ends. Germline CDR1 reads MNHNS; CDR2 reads SASEGT. CDR3: CASIIDLGSESTDTQYF. DNA of the CDR3: TGTGCCAGCATTATAGATTTGGGTAGCGAAAGCACAGATACGCAGTATTTT.

This clonotype was seen only a few times. This sequence joins TRBV27 and TRBJ2-2, with 14 bases that match TRBD2. Per germline, CDR1 MNHEY and CDR2 SMNVEV (reference sequence). This CDR3 comprises 16 residues. The V gene end was trimmed by 2 bases and the J gene end by 9 bases; junction bases not matched to a gene: 5. The CDR3 DNA is TGTGCCAGCAGTTTAGGGACTAGCGGGAGCAGGTGGGAGCTGTTTTTT. Translation: CASSLGTSGSRWELFF.

This clonotype was seen repeatedly, ten times or more. The chain employs TRBV7-3 and TRBJ2-3; 7 bases line up with TRBD2. Germline V lookup: CDR1 SGHTA, CDR2 FQGTGA. This CDR3 is built from 14 residues. V gave up 5 bases and J gave up 2 bases; unmatched junction bases: 4. The CDR3 DNA reads TGTGCCAGCAGCCCAGGGACTATCACAGATACGCAGTATTTT. The encoded protein is CASSPGTITDTQYF.

This clonotype was picked up many times. The chain has TRBV12-3 or TRBV12-4 and TRBJ1-6; no clear D gene. The CDR3 is 14 residues long. V was pared by 2 bases and J by 6 bases, with 8 bases between. The chain's CDR3 is CASSLLFTNSPLHF. Here the CDR3 DNA reads TGTGCCAGCAGTTTACTGTTTACTAATTCACCCCTCCACTTT.

In this sample, this clonotype turned up many times. CDR3 sequence: CASSTGTGGLTDTQYF. Here the CDR3 DNA reads TGTGCCAGCAGTACCGGGACAGGGGGCCTCACAGATACGCAGTATTTT. The rearrangement joins TRBV7-3 to TRBJ2-3, with 12 bases matching TRBD1. Germline V gene sequence: CDR1 SGHTA, CDR2 FQGTGA. The V segment lost 6 bases and the J segment 2 bases; nucleotides outside the gene matches: 6. This CDR3 comprises 16 residues.

This clonotype was found many times. This chain joins TRBV30 and TRBJ2-1; possibly TRBD2 for D (5 bases). V shed 1 base and J shed 5 bases, with 6 bases lying between them. CDR1 is GTSNPN, CDR2 SVGIG, per germline (reference sequence). This CDR3 is built from 12 residues. The CDR3 region has the DNA TGTGCCTGGAGTGCCGGGAACAATGAGCAGTTCTTC. This gives the protein CAWSAGNNEQFF.

This clonotype was recorded many times. The chain joins TRBV28 to TRBJ2-7; TRBD1 aligns across 9 bases. This CDR3 spans 14 amino acids. In germline, CDR1 is MDHEN, CDR2 SYDVKM. With 7 bases clipped from V and 1 base from J, the junction kept 5 bases outside the gene matches. The CDR3 nucleotides are TGTGCCAGCATAATGACAGGGGGGTCCTACGAGCAGTACTTC. Translating it yields CASIMTGGSYEQYF.